The following is a T cell receptor beta chain sequence with its context. Methods used by the authors: Quantification of nucleated cells was approximated via reference gene primer amplification. Here immunoSEQ multiplex PCR was the method, and the copy in TCRdb shows in-frame clones only, minus some. The V and J calls and clone size were taken over from that table, and D and trimming were inferred from the DNA. This table has around 16,000 clones, 82% appearing once. This sample stems from a study of blood T cell repertoires in COVID-19. Study background: The samples span acute and convalescent COVID-19 from the United States, Italy and Spain. PBMCs, B-cell-depleted T cells, or T cells provided the cDNA or gDNA that made up the material.

The ends were cut back, 6 bases at V and 0 bases at J, with 17 bases in the middle. In germline, CDR1 is ENHRY, CDR2 SYGVKD. The CDR3 runs to 16 residues. The chain uses TRBV10-3 and TRBJ1-1; no clear D gene. This sequence originates from a man older than 75 with active or convalescent COVID-19. The sequenced sample was peripheral blood. CDR3 bases: TGTGCCATCAGAAGTTCATTACAGAATATGAACACTGAAGCTTTCTTT. Protein: CAIRSSLQNMNTEAFF.